The source of this T cell receptor beta chain is a study of CD8 T cells in ankylosing spondylitis (dated by TCRdb to the late 2010s). Broadly, across the study: To find TCR variants linked to disease, the study profiled T cell receptor beta repertoires in ankylosing spondylitis patients and healthy donors. The full study cohort was made up of over 20 ankylosing spondylitis patients and 108 healthy donors. Peripheral blood was sampled, and synovial fluid was also collected from ankylosing spondylitis patients. Study-wide findings and limitations: A TCR beta motif made up of several highly homologous amino acid variants appeared to be characteristic of blood from ankylosing spondylitis patients. The disease-linked clones were reported to be significantly enriched in matched synovial fluid samples from ankylosing spondylitis patients. The disease-linked clones had a CD8+ phenotype and were found at relatively low frequencies in peripheral blood. Some of the motif variants had been reported before in the synovial fluid and blood of reactive arthritis patients, a finding that suggests common disease-initiation mechanisms.

The instrument was an Illumina HiSeq 2500. Quantitative 5'-RACE with molecular barcodes was used to prepare TCR beta libraries. For the original study's pipeline: A new computational method, built on a probabilistic model of VDJ rearrangement, was used to identify disease-linked TCR variants. TCRdb redid the processing of the public reads, applying fastp at Q25 and MiXCR, and retained in-frame beta chains. Each entry merges the rows of one CDR3 protein and shows their most common DNA and genes. Clone size and V and J calls follow TCRdb, not the original study. The sample contains about 840,000 distinct CDR3 sequences, about 10% of them found a single time. About 0.49% of the sample lies in the top ten. To note about this clonotype: It has no known antigen specificity. No base quality values were provided; no much bigger clone lies one nucleotide off.

This clonotype originated in a male donor with ankylosing spondylitis. Specimen: blood, either unsorted or a sorted T cell fraction (not recorded which).

The sequenced DNA: TGTGCCAGCAGTTTGGGGACAGCTCTCACAGATACGCAGTATTTT. This encodes CASSLGTALTDTQYF. The sequence links TRBV12-3 or TRBV12-4 to TRBJ2-3; 7 bases in between match TRBD1. Germline trimming: 3 bases from V, 2 bases from J; junction bases outside gene matches: 5. From cysteine to phenylalanine, the CDR3 is 15 amino acids long. Solely the CDR3 DNA is kept, with 45 bases framed from the first base.